The clone carrying this TCR beta chain was recorded many times. Its antigen is as yet unknown. It was with unique molecular identifiers that the TCRbeta library was prepared. TCRdb reprocessed the PCR reads via MiXCR and lists one record per CDR3 protein. The sample includes roughly 790,000 distinct CDR3 sequences, around 15% seen only once; the top ten take approximately 5%. The data were obtained in a study of T-cell reconstitution after alpha-beta-depleted transplantation in children. Points from the study as a whole: Where alpha-beta T cells came from about two months after transplant was reportedly several hundred expanded graft clones. It was newly produced T cells that mostly accounted for T-cell counts and diversity one year after transplant. Some patients owed their high day-60 TCRbeta diversity to surviving recipient T cells and thymic progenitors.

V lost 3 bases to trimming and J lost 3 bases; unmatched junction nucleotides: 1. The length of the CDR3 is 12 residues. The germline V gene has CDR1 DFQATT and CDR2 SNEGSKA (reference sequence). The TCR comes from a male patient between 10 and 17 years old who had a stem cell transplant for acute lymphoblastic leukemia, so the T cells may come from the graft donor. The sample in question was PBMCs, mostly from graft donor cells, obtained 360 days after TCRalphabeta/CD19-depleted stem cell transplant. V is TRBV20-1 and J is TRBJ2-7, with 8 bases aligning to TRBD2. The CDR3 spells CSASTSGYEQYF. DNA for the CDR3: TGCAGTGCTAGTACTAGCGGCTACGAGCAGTACTTC.